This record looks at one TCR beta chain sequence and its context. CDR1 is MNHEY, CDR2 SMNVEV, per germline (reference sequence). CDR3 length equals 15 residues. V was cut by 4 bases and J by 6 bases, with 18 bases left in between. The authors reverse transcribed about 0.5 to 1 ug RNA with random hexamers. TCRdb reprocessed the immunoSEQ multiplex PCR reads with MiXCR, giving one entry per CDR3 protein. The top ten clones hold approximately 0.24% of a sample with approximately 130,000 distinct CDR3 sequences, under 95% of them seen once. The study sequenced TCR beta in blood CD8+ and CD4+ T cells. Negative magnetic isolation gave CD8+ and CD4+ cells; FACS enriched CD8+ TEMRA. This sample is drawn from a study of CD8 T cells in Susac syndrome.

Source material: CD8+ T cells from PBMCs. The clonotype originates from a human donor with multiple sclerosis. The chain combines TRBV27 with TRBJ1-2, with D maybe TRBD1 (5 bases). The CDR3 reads CASSSQGGGSHGYTF. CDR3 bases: TGTGCCAGCAGTTCCCAGGGAGGCGGGTCCCATGGCTACACCTTC.